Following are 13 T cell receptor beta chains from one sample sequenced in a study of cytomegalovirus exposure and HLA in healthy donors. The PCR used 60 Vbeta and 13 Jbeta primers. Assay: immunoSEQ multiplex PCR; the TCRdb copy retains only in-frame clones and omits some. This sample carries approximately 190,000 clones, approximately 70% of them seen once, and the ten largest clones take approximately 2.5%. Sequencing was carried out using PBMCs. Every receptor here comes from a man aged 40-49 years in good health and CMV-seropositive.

For the CDR3, the DNA is TGTGCCAGCAGCCCTCTTCGAGCGGGTACAGATACGCAGTATTTT. It codes for CASSPLRAGTDTQYF. The chain uses TRBV5-4 and TRBJ2-3; D is possibly TRBD2 (6 bases). The CDR3 has 15 amino acids. With 4 bases removed from V and 3 bases from J, the gap between germline ends came to 15 bases. The germline CDR1 and CDR2 sequences are SGHNT and YYREEE (reference sequence).

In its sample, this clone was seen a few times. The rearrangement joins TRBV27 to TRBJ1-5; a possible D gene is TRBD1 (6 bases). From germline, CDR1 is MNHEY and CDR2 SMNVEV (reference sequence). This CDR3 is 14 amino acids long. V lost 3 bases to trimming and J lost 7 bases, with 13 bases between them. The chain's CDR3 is CASSFWGRGQPQHF. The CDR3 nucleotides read TGTGCCAGCAGTTTTTGGGGGCGAGGGCAGCCCCAGCATTTT.

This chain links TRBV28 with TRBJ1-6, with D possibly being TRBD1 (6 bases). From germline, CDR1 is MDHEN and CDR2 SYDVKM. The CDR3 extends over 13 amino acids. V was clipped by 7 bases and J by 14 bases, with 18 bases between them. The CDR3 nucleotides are TGTGCCAGCATTTCAACAGGGTCTGGGTCCCTCCACTTT. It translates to CASISTGSGSLHF.

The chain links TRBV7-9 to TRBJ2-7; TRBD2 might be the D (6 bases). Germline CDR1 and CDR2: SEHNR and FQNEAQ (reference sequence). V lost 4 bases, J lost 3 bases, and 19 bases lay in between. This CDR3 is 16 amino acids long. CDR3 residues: CASSYPGSGLNYEQYF. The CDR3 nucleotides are TGTGCCAGCAGCTACCCGGGATCGGGACTTAACTACGAGCAGTACTTC.

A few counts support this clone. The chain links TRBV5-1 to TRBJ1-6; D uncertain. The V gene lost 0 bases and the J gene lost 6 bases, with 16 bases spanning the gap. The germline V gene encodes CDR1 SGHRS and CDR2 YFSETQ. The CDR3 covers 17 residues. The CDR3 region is CASSLGVGVPINSPLHF. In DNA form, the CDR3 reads TGCGCCAGCAGCTTGGGAGTCGGGGTACCGATTAATTCACCCCTCCACTTT.

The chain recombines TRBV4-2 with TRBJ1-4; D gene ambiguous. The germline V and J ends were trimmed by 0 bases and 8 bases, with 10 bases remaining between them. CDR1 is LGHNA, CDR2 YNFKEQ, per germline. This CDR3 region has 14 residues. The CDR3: CASSQDSAEEKLFF. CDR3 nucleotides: TGTGCCAGCAGCCAAGATAGCGCGGAGGAAAAACTGTTTTTT.

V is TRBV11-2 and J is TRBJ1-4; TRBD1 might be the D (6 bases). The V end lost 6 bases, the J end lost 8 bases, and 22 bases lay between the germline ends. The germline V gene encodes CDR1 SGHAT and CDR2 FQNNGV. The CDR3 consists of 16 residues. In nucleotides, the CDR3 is TGTGCCAGCAGGTCGGACAGCTTTGGGAGTAACGAAAAACTGTTTTTT. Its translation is CASRSDSFGSNEKLFF.

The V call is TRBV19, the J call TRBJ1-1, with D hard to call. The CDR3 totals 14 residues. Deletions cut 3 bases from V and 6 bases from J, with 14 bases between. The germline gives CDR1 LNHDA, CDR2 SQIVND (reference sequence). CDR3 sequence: CASSIPGLKAEAFF. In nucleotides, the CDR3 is TGTGCCAGTAGTATCCCGGGATTGAAGGCTGAAGCTTTCTTT.

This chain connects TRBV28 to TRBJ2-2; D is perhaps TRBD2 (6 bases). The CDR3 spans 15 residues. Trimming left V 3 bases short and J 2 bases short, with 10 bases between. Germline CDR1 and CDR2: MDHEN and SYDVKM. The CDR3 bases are TGTGCCAGCAGTTTGGGACTGATTAACACCGGGGAGCTGTTTTTT. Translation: CASSLGLINTGELFF.

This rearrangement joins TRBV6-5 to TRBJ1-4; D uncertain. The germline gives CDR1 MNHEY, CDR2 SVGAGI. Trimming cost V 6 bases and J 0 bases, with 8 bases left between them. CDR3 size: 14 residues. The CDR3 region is CASSRTATNEKLFF. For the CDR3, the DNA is TGTGCCAGCAGCAGGACTGCAACTAATGAAAAACTGTTTTTT.

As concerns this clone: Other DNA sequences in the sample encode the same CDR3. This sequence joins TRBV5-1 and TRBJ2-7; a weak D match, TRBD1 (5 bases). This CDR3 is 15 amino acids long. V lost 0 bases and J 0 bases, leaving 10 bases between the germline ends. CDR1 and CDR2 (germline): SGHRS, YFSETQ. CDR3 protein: CASSLGRAGSYEQYF. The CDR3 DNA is TGCGCCAGCAGCTTGGGCAGGGCTGGCTCCTACGAGCAGTACTTC.

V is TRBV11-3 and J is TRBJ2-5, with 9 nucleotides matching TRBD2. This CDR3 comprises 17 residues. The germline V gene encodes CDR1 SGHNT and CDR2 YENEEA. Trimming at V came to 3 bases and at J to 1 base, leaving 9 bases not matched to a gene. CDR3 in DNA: TGTGCCAGCAGCTTTAGCGGGGGATACCCTTTCCAAGAGACCCAGTACTTC. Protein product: CASSFSGGYPFQETQYF.

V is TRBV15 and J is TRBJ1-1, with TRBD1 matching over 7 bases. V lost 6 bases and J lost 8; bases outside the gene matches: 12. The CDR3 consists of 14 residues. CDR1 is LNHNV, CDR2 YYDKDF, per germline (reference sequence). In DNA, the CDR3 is TGTGCCACCAGTAGAAGGACAGGAGGACTCGAAGCTTTCTTT. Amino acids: CATSRRTGGLEAFF.